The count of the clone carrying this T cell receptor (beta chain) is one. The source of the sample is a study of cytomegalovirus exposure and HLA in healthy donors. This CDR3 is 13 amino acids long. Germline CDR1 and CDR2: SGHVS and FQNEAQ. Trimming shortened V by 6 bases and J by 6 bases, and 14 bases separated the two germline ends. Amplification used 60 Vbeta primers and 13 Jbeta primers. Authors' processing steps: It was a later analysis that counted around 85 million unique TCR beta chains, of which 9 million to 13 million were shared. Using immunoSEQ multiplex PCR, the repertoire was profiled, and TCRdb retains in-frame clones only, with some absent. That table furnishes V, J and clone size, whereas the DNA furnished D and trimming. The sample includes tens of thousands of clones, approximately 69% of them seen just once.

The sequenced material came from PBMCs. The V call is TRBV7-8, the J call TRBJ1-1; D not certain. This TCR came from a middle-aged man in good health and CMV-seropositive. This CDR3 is CASSSNQFAEAFF. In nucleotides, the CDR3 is TGTGCCAGCAGTTCCAACCAGTTTGCTGAAGCTTTCTTT.